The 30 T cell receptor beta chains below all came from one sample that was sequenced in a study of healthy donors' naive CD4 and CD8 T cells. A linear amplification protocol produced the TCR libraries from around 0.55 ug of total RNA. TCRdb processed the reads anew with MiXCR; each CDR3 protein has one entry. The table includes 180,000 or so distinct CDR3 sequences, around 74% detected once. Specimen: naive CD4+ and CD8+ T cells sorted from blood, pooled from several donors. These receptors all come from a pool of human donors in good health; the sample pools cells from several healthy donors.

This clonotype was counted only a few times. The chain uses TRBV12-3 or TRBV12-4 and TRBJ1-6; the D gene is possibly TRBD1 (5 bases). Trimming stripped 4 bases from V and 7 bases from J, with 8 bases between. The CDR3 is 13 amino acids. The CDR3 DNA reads TGTGCCAGCAGTTCCTACAGGAATTCACCCCTCCACTTT. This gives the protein CASSSYRNSPLHF.

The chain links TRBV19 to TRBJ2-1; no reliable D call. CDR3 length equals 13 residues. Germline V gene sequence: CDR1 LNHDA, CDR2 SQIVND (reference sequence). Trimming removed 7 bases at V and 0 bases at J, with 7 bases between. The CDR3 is CASMASSYNEQFF. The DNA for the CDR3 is TGTGCCAGTATGGCCAGCTCCTACAATGAGCAGTTCTTC.

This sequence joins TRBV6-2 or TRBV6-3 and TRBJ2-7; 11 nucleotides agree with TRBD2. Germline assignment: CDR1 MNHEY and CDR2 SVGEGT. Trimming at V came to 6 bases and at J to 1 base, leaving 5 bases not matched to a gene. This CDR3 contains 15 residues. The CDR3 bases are TGTGCCAGCAGCCGGGGGACTAGCGGATCCTACGAGCAGTACGTC. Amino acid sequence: CASSRGTSGSYEQYV.

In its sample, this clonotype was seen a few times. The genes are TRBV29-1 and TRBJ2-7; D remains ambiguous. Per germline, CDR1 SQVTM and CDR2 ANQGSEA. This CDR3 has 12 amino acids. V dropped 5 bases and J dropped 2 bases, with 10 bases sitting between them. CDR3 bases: TGCAGCGTTAGCCCTGCCCCCTACGAGCAGTACTTC. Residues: CSVSPAPYEQYF.

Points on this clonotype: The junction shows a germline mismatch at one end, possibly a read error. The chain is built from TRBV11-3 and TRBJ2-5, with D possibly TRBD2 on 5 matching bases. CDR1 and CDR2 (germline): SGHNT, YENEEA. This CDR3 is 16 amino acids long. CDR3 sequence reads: CASSLGPEEARETQYF. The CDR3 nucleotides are TGTGCCAGCAGCTTAGGCCCCGAGGAGGCGCGAGAGACTCAGTACTTC.

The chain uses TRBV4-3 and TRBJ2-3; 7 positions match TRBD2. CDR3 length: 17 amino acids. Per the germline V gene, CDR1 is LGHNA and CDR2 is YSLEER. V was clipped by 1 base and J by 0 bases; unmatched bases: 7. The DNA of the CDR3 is TGCGCCAGCAGCCAAGGGCCTAGCGGCCTAAGCACAGATACGCAGTATTTT. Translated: CASSQGPSGLSTDTQYF.

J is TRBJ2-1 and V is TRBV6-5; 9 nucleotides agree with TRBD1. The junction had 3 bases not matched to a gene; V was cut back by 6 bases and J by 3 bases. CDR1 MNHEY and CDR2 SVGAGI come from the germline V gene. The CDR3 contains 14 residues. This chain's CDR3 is CASRGQGNYNEQFF. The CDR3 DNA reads TGTGCCAGCAGGGGACAGGGTAACTACAATGAGCAGTTCTTC.

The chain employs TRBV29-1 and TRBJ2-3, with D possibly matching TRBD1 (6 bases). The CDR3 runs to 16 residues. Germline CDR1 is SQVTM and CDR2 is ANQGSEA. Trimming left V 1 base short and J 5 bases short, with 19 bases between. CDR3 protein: CSVEAWQGLQGDTQYF. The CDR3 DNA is TGCAGCGTTGAAGCCTGGCAGGGGCTACAGGGAGATACGCAGTATTTT.

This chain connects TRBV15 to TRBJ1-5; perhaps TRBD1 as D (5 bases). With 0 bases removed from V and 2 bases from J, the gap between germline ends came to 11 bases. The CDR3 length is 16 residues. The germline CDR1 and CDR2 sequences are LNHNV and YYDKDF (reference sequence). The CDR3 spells CATSRDYDSRNQPQHF. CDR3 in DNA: TGTGCCACCAGCAGAGATTACGACAGCCGCAATCAGCCCCAGCATTTT.

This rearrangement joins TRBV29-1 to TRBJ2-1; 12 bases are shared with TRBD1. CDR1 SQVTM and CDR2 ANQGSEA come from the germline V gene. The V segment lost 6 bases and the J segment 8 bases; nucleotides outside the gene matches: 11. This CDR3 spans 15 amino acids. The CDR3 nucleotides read TGCAGCGTGGCCGGGACAGGGGGCATGATATATGAGCAGTTCTTC. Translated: CSVAGTGGMIYEQFF.

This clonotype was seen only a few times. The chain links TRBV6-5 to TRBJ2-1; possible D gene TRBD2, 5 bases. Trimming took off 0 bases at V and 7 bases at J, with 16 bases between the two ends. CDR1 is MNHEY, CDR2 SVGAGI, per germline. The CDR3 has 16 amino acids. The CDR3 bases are TGTGCCAGCAGTTACTCTGACTACCGAGGTTTGAATGAGCAGTTCTTC. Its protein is CASSYSDYRGLNEQFF.

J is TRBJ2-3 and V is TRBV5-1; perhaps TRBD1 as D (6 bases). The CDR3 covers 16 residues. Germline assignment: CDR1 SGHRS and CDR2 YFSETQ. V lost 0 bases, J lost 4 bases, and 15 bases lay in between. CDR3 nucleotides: TGCGCCAGCAGCTTGGCCGCAGGGGCGATTGCAGATACGCAGTATTTT. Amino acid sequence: CASSLAAGAIADTQYF. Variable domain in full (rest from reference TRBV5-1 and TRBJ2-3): KAGVTQTPRYLIKTRGQQVTLSCSPISGHRSVSWYQQTPGQGLQFLFEYFSETQRNKGNFPGRFSGRQFSNSRSEMNVSTLELGDSALYLCASSLAAGAIADTQYFGPGTRLTVL.

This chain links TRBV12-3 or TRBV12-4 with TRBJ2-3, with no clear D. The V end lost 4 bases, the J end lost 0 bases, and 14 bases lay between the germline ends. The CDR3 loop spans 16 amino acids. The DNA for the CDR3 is TGTGCCAGCAGTTCGACCACACCCTCTAGCACAGATACGCAGTATTTT. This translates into CASSSTTPSSTDTQYF.

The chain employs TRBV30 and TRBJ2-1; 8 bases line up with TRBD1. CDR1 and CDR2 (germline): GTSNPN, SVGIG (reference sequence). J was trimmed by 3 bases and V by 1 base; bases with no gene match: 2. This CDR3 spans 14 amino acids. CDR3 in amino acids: CAWSGGQGYNEQFF. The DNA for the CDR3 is TGTGCCTGGAGTGGCGGACAGGGCTACAATGAGCAGTTCTTC.

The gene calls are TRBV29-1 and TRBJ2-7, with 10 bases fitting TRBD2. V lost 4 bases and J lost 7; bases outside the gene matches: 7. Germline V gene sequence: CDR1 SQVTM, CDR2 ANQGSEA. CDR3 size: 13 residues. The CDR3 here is CSVALAGSWEQYF. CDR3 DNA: TGCAGCGTTGCACTAGCGGGGTCTTGGGAGCAGTACTTC.

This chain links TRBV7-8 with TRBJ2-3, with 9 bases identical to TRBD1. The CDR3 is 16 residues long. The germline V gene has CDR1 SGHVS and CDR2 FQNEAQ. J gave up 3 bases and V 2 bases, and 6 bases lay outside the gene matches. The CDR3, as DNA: TGTGCCAGCAGCTTATCGATGGGACAGGGAACAGATACGCAGTATTTT. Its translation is CASSLSMGQGTDTQYF.

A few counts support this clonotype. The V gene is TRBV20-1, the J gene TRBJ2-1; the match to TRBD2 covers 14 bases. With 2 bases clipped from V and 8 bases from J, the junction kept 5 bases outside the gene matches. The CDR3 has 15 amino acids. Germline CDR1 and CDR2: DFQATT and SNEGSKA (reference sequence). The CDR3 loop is CSARHGTSGSHEQFF. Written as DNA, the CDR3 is TGCAGTGCTAGACACGGGACTAGCGGGAGTCATGAGCAGTTCTTC.

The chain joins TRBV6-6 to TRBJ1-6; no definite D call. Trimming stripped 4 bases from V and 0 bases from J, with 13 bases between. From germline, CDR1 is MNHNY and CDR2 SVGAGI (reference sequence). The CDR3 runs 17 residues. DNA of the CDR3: TGTGCCAGCAGTTCCCTTGCTGGGAGCTCCTATAATTCACCCCTCCACTTT. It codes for CASSSLAGSSYNSPLHF.

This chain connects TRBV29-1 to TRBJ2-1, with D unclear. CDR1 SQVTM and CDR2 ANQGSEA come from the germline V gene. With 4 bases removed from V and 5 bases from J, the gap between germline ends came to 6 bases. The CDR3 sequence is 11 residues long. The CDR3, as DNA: TGCAGCGTTGTCGGAAACAATGAGCAGTTCTTC. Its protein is CSVVGNNEQFF.

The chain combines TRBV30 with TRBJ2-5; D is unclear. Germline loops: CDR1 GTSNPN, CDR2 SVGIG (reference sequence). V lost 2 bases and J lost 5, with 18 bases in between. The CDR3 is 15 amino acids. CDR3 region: CAWSSSVILGETQYF. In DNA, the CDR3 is TGTGCCTGGAGTTCTTCAGTTATCTTGGGGGAGACCCAGTACTTC.

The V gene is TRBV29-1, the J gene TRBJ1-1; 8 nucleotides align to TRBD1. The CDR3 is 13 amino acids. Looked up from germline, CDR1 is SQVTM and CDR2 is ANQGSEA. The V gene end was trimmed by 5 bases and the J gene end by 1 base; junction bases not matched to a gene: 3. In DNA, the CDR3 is TGCAGCGTTCGGACAGGGCCGAACACTGAAGCTTTCTTT. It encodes CSVRTGPNTEAFF.

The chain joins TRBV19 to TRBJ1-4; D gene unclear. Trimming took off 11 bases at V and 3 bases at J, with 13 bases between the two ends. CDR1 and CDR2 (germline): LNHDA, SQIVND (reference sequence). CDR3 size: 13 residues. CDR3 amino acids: CASGGSSNEKLFF. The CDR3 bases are TGTGCCTCCGGCGGCAGTTCTAATGAAAAACTGTTTTTT.

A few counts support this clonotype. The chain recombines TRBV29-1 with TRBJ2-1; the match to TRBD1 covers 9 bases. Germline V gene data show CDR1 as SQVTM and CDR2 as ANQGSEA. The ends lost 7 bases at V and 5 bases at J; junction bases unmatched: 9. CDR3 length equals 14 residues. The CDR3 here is CSGTGALVNNEQFF. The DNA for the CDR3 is TGCAGCGGGACAGGGGCGTTGGTCAACAATGAGCAGTTCTTC.

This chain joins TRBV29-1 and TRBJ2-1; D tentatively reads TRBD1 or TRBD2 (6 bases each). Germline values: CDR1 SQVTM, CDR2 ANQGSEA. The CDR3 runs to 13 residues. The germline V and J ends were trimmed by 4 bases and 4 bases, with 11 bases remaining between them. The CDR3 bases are TGCAGCGTTGTTGGCGGGACATACAATGAGCAGTTCTTC. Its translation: CSVVGGTYNEQFF.

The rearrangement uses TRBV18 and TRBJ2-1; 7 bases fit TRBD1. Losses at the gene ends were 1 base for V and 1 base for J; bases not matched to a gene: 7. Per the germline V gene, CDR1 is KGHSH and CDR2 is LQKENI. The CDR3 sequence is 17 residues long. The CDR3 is CASSPRHRGRSYNEQFF. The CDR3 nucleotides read TGTGCCAGCTCACCACGGCACAGGGGTCGGTCCTACAATGAGCAGTTCTTC.

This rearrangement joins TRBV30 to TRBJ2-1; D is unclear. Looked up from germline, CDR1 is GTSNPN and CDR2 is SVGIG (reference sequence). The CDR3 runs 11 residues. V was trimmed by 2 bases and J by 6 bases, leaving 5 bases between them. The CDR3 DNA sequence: TGTGCCTGGAGTATGGGCAATGAGCAGTTCTTC. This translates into CAWSMGNEQFF.

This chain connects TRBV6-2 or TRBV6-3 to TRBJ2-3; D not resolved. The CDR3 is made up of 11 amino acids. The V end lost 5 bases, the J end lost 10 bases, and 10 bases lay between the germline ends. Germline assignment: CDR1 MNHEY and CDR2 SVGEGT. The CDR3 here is CASSPGESQYF. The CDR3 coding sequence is TGTGCCAGCAGTCCCGGAGAATCGCAGTATTTT.

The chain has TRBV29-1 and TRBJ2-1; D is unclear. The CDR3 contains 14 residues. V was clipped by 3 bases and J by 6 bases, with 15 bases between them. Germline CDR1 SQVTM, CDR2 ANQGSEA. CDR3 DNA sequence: TGCAGCGTTGAGGTTCAGGTGGTAGGCAATGAGCAGTTCTTC. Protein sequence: CSVEVQVVGNEQFF.

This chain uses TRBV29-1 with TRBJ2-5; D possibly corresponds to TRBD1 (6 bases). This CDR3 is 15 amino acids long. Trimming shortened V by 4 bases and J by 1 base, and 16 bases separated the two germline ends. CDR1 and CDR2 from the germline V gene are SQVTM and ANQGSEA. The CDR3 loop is CSVGTARGAQETQYF. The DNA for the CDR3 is TGCAGCGTTGGGACAGCCAGAGGGGCCCAAGAGACCCAGTACTTC.

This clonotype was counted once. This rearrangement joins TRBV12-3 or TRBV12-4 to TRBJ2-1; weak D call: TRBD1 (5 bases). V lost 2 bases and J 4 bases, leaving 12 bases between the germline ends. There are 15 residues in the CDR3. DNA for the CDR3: TGTGCCAGCAGTTTAAAGGGCAGGGAATACAATGAGCAGTTCTTC. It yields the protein CASSLKGREYNEQFF.